The source of this T cell receptor (beta chain) is a study of patients and donors after allogeneic stem cell transplantation. Germline V gene sequence: CDR1 MGHRA, CDR2 YSYEKL. Trimming took off 11 bases at V and 8 bases at J, with 25 bases between the two ends. The CDR3 has 15 residues. TCRdb independently ran MiXCR on the RT-PCR reads; one entry per CDR3 protein. The sample consists of over 350,000 distinct CDR3 sequences, roughly 17% of them appearing once. The sequenced sample was blood, either unsorted or a sorted T cell fraction (not recorded which). The V and J genes are TRBV4-1 and TRBJ2-1; no definite D call. The TCR was taken from a human donor who was either an allogeneic HSCT recipient or a stem cell or donor lymphocyte infusion donor (not recorded which). It is not recorded whose cells these are; they may come from a transplant donor. Here the CDR3 DNA reads TGCGCCTCGAAGACATCTTATGTGGCCCCAGATGAGCAGTTCTTC. Its translation is CASKTSYVAPDEQFF.